This T cell receptor (beta chain) was sequenced for a study of CD8 T cells in ankylosing spondylitis. Germline assignment: CDR1 LNHDA and CDR2 SQIVND (reference sequence). Trimming shortened V by 7 bases and J by 6 bases, and 22 bases separated the two germline ends. There are 16 residues in the CDR3. This clonotype came up a few times. MiXCR, run by TCRdb on the 5' RACE reads, gives a single entry per CDR3 protein. The top ten clones hold roughly 23% of a sample with 200,000 to 250,000 distinct CDR3 sequences, about 11% of them seen once. Sequencing was performed on blood, either unsorted or a sorted T cell fraction (not recorded which). This receptor was taken from a male donor with ankylosing spondylitis or in good health (not recorded which). The chain is built from TRBV19 and TRBJ1-5, with D tentatively TRBD1 (6 bases). CDR3 nucleotide sequence: TGTGCCAGTACCGTATCTAATAGGGGGGGCGGTCAGCCCCAGCATTTT. It is translated as CASTVSNRGGGQPQHF.